The clone carrying this TCR beta chain was recorded many times. Its matching antigen is unknown. This CDR3 is built from 17 residues. Germline lookup yields CDR1 SGHTA and CDR2 FQGNSA. Trimming removed 5 bases from V and 1 base from J; junction bases left unmatched: 8. The data stem from a study of T-cell reconstitution after alpha-beta-depleted transplantation in children. Study-wide results and limits: Recipient T cells and thymic progenitors that survived were the source of the high TCRbeta diversity seen at day 60 in some patients. Reportedly, alpha-beta T cells present about two months post-transplant originated from several hundred expanded clones of graft origin.

Molecular barcoding with unique molecular identifiers was used for the TCRbeta library. TCRdb passed the PCR reads through MiXCR, listing each CDR3 protein once. The sample lists about 70,000 distinct CDR3 sequences, approximately 11% occurring once. The J gene is TRBJ1-3, the V gene TRBV7-2, with 10 nucleotides matching TRBD1. Sequenced here: PBMCs, sampled before TCRalphabeta/CD19-depleted stem cell transplant. The TCR was taken from a boy aged 5-17 years with acute myeloid leukemia, due to receive a stem cell transplant. CDR3 bases: TGTGCCAGCAGCGCGAGACAGGGGGCATTGTCTGGAAACACCATATATTTT. This codes for CASSARQGALSGNTIYF.